This T cell receptor beta chain is from a study of blood T cell repertoires in COVID-19. The CDR3 totals 14 residues. CDR1 SNHLY and CDR2 FYNNEI come from the germline V gene. Trimming took 2 bases from V and 1 from J, leaving 8 bases between them. Participants were aged about 18 to 100 years from roughly 25 US areas. Cohorts were determined from participant-reported clinical history. Clones were sequenced by immunoSEQ multiplex PCR, and TCRdb holds only the in-frame ones, with some missing. This repertoire shows 150,000 to 200,000 clones, roughly 82% found once; its top ten account for more than 4.5%.

The chain is built from TRBV2 and TRBJ1-1, with D uncertain. The sequence derives from an older woman with acute COVID-19. Input material: PBMCs or T cells enriched from blood (not recorded which). The CDR3: CASSEWARNTEAFF. For the CDR3, the DNA is TGTGCCAGCAGTGAATGGGCCAGGAACACTGAAGCTTTCTTT.